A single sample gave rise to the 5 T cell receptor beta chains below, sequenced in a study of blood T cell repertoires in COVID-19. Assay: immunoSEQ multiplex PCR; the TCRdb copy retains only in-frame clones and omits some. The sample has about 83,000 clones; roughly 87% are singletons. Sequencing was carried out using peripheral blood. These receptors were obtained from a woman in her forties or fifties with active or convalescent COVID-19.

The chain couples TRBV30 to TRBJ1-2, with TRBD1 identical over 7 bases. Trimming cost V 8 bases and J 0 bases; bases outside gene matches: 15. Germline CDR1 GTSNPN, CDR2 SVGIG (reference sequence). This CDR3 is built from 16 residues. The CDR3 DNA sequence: TGTGCCGGGGGGCGGGACAGCGCAAGTCCTAACTATGGCTACACCTTC. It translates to CAGGRDSASPNYGYTF.

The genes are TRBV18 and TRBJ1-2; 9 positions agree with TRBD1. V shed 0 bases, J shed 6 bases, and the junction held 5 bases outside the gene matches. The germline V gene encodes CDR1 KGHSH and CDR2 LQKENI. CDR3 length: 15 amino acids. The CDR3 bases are TGTGCCAGCTCACCACCGACCGGGACAGGGAATGGCTACACCTTC. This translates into CASSPPTGTGNGYTF.

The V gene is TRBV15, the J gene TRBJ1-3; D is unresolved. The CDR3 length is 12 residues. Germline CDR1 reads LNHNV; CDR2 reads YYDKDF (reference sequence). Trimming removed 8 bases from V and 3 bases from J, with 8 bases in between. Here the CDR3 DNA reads TGTGCCACCGGTCCCGGTGGAAACACCATATATTTT. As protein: CATGPGGNTIYF.

For the CDR3, the DNA is TGTGCCAGTAGTACCGCGAGTATCCAGCATTTT. Its translation is CASSTASIQHF. The chain employs TRBV19 and TRBJ1-5, with D unresolved. Germline V gene sequence: CDR1 LNHDA, CDR2 SQIVND (reference sequence). The V and J ends lost 4 bases and 12 bases respectively, with 10 bases between them. The CDR3 totals 11 residues.

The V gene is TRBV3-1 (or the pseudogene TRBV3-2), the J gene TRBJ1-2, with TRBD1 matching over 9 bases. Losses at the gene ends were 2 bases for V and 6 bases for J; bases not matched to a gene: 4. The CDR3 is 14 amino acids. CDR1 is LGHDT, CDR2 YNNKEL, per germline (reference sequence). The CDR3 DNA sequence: TGTGCCAGCAGCCAACGGGACAGGGTGGATGGCTACACCTTC. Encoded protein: CASSQRDRVDGYTF.